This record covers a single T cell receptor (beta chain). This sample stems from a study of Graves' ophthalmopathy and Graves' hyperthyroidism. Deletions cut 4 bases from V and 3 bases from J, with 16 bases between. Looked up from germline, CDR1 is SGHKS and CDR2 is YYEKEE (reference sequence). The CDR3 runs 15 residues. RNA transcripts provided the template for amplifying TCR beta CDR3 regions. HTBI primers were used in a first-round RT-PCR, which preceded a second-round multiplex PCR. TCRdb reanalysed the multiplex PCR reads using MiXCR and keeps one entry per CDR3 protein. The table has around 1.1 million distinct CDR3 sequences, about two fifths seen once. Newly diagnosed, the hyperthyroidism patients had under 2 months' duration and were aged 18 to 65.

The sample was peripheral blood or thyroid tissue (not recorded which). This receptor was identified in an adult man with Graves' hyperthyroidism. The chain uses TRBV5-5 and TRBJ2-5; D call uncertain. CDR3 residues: CASSLGRPWEETQYF. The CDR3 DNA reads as TGTGCCAGCAGCCTCGGGCGCCCCTGGGAAGAGACCCAGTACTTC.